Here is one TCR beta chain with its context. Its target is unknown. Trimming took off 2 bases at V and 5 bases at J, with 15 bases between the two ends. Germline V gives CDR1 PRHDT, CDR2 FYEKMQ (reference sequence). This CDR3 contains 15 residues. These data belong to a study of CD8 T cells in acute hepatitis C reinfection. Clones were sequenced by immunoSEQ multiplex PCR, and TCRdb holds only the in-frame ones, with some missing. The table has tens of thousands of clones, just under 90% seen once. The time point here: naive CD8 control sorted from an acute-time-point sample. Acute primary HCV meant a new positive RNA or antibody result following a negative test within 24 weeks. Findings and limits, study-wide: Only TCRbeta was bulk sequenced, so alphabeta pairing is unknown. Regardless of outcome, about a dozen public clonotypes appeared, one using V04-02/J02-02. Acute resolver, follow-up resolver and acute chronic samples had similar high diversity.

Sequencing input: naive CD8+ T cells from PBMCs. This TCR derives from a man aged 25-45 years with chronic hepatitis C. This rearrangement joins TRBV13 to TRBJ1-1, with no clear D. Here the CDR3 DNA reads TGTGCCAGCAGCTTACTCCGGACTGGAAGGACTGAAGCTTTCTTT. It is translated as CASSLLRTGRTEAFF. Drawing the rest from reference TRBV13 and TRBJ1-1, the complete variable domain is AAGVIQSPRHLIKEKRETATLKCYPIPRHDTVYWYQQGPGQDPQFLISFYEKMQSDKGSIPDRFSAQQFSDYHSELNMSSLELGDSALYFCASSLLRTGRTEAFFGQGTRLTVV.